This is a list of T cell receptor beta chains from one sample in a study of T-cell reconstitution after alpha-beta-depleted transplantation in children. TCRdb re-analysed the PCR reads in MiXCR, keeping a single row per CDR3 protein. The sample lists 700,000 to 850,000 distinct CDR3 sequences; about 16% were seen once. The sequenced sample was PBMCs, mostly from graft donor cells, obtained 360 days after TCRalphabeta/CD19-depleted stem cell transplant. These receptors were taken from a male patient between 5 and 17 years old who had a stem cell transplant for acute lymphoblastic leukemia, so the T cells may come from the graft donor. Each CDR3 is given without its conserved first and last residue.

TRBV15,ATSRGLDAYNEQF
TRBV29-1,TRVGGWYSNQPQH
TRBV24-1,ATSDPTQGAGTGELF
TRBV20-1,SASLASGRANEQF
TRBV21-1,ASTLAPGQGVNYGYT
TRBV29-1,SARLDRAYEQY
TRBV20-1,SASVGTPWGYEQY
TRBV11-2,ASSLVSLPFGANVLT
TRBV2,ASSEQGSYEQY
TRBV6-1,ASSEITSGRYEQF
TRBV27,ASTPRSGYT
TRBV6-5,ASSYSTGGPGTDTQY
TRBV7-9,ASSFSGRAMETQY
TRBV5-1,ASSMYLQGNTDTQY
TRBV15,ATSRDLTRSANQPQH
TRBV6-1,ASSQLAGGEYLAKNIQY
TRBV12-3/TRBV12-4,ASRRYRGSQDTQY
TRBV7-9,ASWGDFRETQY